This T cell receptor beta chain was recorded in a study of blood T cell repertoires in COVID-19 (dated by TCRdb to the early 2020s). For the study in its entirety: Samples covering the acute and convalescent phases of COVID-19 were provided by collaborators in the United States, Italy and Spain. The material from the prospective study consisted of cDNA or gDNA derived from T cells, B-cell-depleted T cells, or PBMCs. The dataset comprised deeply sampled blood TCRbeta repertoires from subjects exposed to, actively infected with, or recovered from COVID-19. The repertoires were released in a freely available public database meant as a resource for research on the immune response to SARS-CoV-2. The samples were drawn from the first 160 participants of the ongoing ImmuneRACE study and from more than 1,000 subjects provided by 6 global collaborators. The sample metadata nearly always contained a de-identified subject ID, COVID-19 status, age in years and sex. Where available, HLA class I and class II types were obtained from metadata supplied by the sample provider rather than from assay-based typing. Broader findings and caveats from the paper: Clinical and demographic metadata were provided uncurated, with the amount varying by source and participant.

Trimming removed 6 bases from V and 7 bases from J, leaving 18 bases between the germline ends. The CDR3 holds 14 amino acids from the cysteine to the phenylalanine. Only the CDR3 DNA is retained, 42 bases long and in frame from the first base. CDR1 is given as MNHNY and CDR2 as SVGAGI, both from the germline V gene (reference sequence). Participants in the prospective study were aged 18 to 89 years, lived in 20 to 30 United States geographic areas, and enrolled through a virtual design. To assign participants to cohorts, the prospective study relied on clinical history that participants themselves reported in a screening survey and a study questionnaire. Each participant in the prospective study had whole blood, serum and a nasopharyngeal or oropharyngeal swab collected by mobile phlebotomists. Additional blood draws and questionnaires over an approximately 2-month period could optionally be provided by prospective study participants. Blood samples from the prospective study were shipped frozen or at room temperature prior to DNA extraction.

TCRbeta CDR3 regions were amplified from genomic DNA using the immunoSEQ Assay, a bias-controlled multiplex PCR. Per the source publication's procedure: The number of nucleated cells in each sample was estimated from the amplification of reference gene primers within the assay. To quantify the absolute abundance of each unique TCRbeta CDR3 rearrangement, sequence reads were collapsed and filtered. For each sample, productive Simpson clonality was calculated as the square root of Simpson's diversity index across productive rearrangements. TCRdb re-hosts the immuneACCESS table, in-frame sequences only. Its copies lack some clones; in the studies checked, an unresolved V gene accounts for under half of them, and the cause for the rest is not known. The V and J calls and clone size come from that table; D and trimming were worked out from the DNA. Recorded for this sample are tens of thousands of clones; 80% to 90% of them occurred a single time. The ten most abundant clones make up around 4% of the sample.

Notes on this clone: Its antigen has not been determined. No base quality information exists; no much larger clone differs at one position.

The sequenced sample was PBMCs or T cells enriched from blood (not recorded which). The chain couples TRBV6-6 to TRBJ1-2; the D region possibly corresponds to TRBD1 (6 bases align). The sequence came from a woman aged 40 to 50 with acute COVID-19. The CDR3 reads CASRPDRLRSGYTF. The DNA reads as follows: TGTGCCAGCAGACCCGACAGGCTTCGAAGTGGCTACACCTTC.